The present TCR beta chain was sequenced within a study of blood T cells in healthy people across ages. This CDR3 has 17 residues. The germline V gene encodes CDR1 MGHDK and CDR2 SYGVNS. Trimming removed 3 bases at V and 3 bases at J, with 17 bases between. This clonotype was counted at least ten times. Sample-barcoded 5' priming and a J-beta primer mix drove a second PCR of about 6 to 12 cycles. With 12 random nucleotides, a template-switch adaptor tagged each individual cDNA molecule. TCRdb itself ran the 5' RACE reads through MiXCR, one entry per CDR3 protein. The table shows hundreds of thousands of distinct CDR3 sequences, with more than 45% occurring only once.

The rearrangement joins TRBV25-1 to TRBJ2-2, with D perhaps matching TRBD2 (6 bases). The specimen was blood. The receptor was isolated from a woman aged 80 or older in good health. The CDR3 is CASSDPIGRLDTGELFF. The CDR3 region has the DNA TGTGCCAGCAGTGACCCCATTGGGAGGTTGGACACCGGGGAGCTGTTTTTT. The whole variable domain, remainder taken from reference TRBV25-1 and TRBJ2-2, is EADIYQTPRYLVIGTGKKITLECSQTMGHDKMYWYQQDPGMELHLIHYSYGVNSTEKGDLSSESTVSRIRTEHFPLTLESARPSHTSQYLCASSDPIGRLDTGELFFGEGSRLTVL.